This TCR beta chain was profiled in a study of T cell responses to AZD1222 COVID-19 vaccine. Study results and limitations: White British ancestry dominated among donors, who included more females, and clonal diversity was possibly underestimated. When two AZD1222 doses had been given, Spike-specific TCR breadth and depth rose.

A word on this clone: Its target is unknown.

The assay was immunoSEQ multiplex PCR, and TCRdb's table has in-frame clones only and misses some. The data hold 80,000 to 90,000 clones, with about nine tenths observed a single time. The ends were cut back, 8 bases at V and 4 bases at J, with 18 bases in the middle. In germline, CDR1 is SGHTA, CDR2 FQGNSA. The CDR3 is made up of 15 amino acids. Sequenced material: peripheral blood, taken 28 days after the second AZD1222 dose. The source of this sequence is an adult who received the AZD1222 COVID-19 vaccine. This chain links TRBV7-2 with TRBJ1-3; the D gene is possibly TRBD1 (5 bases). CDR3 residues: CASGIAGGSGNTIYF. CDR3 bases: TGTGCCAGCGGAATAGCCGGGGGGAGCGGAAACACCATATATTTT.